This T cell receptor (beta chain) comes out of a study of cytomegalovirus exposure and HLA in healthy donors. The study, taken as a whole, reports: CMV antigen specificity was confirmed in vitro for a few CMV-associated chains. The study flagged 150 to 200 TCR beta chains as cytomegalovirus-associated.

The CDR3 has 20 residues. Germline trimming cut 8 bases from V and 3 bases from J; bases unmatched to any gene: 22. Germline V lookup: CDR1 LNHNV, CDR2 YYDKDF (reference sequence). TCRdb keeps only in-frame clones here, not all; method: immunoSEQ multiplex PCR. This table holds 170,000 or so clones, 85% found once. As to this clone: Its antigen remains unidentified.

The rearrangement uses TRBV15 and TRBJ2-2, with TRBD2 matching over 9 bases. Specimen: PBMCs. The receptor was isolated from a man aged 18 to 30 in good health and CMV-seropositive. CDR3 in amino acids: CATLPRGGGGGGRDTGELFF. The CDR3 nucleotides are TGTGCCACCCTACCGCGGGGGGGCGGCGGGGGTGGGCGCGACACCGGGGAGCTGTTTTTT.